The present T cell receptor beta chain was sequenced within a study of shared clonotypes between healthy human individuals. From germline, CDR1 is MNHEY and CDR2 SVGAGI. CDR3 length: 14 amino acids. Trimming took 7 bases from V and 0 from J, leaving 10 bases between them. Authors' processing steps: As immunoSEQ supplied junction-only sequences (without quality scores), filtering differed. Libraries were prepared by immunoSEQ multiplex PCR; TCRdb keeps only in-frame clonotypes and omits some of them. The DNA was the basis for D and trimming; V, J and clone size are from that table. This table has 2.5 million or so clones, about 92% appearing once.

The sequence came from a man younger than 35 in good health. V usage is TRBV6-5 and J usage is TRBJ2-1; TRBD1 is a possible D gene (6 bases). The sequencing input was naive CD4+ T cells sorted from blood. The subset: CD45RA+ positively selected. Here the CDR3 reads CASKGESSYNEQFF. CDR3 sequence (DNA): TGTGCCAGCAAGGGGGAGAGCTCCTACAATGAGCAGTTCTTC.